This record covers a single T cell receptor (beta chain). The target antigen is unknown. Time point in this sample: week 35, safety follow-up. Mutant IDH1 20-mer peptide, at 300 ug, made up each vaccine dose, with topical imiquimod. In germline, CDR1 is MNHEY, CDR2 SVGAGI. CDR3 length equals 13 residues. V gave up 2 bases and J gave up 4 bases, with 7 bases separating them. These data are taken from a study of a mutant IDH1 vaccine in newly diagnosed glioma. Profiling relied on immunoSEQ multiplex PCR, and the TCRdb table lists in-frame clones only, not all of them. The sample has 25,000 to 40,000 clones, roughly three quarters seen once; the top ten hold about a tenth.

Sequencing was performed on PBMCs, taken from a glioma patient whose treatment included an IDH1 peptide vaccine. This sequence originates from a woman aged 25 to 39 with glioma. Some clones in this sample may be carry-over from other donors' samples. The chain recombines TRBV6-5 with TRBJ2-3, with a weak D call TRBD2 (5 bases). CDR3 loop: CASSYPEADTQYF. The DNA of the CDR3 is TGTGCCAGCAGTTACCCGGAGGCAGATACGCAGTATTTT.